This T cell receptor (beta chain) was recorded in a study of vaccination and CD4 T cells after COVID-19. As for the study in general: Stimulation of the cells used overlapping spike peptide pools from SARS-CoV-2 and from the common cold coronaviruses HCoV-NL63, HCoV-OC43 and HCoV-229E. Whole-study results and caveats: Median numbers of SARS-CoV-2-reactive clonotypes increased from approximately 21 to 38 (not a significant change).

As regards this clonotype: No antigen is known for it.

CDR1 SGHDN and CDR2 FVKESK come from the germline V gene. The CDR3 has 16 amino acids. V was pared by 4 bases and J by 0 bases, with 15 bases between. An Oncomine TCR Beta short-read assay was used to sequence the DNA from cultured CD4+ T cells. Each CDR3 protein is one row after TCRdb ran MiXCR on the PCR reads. The table includes 4,000 to 4,500 distinct CDR3 sequences, about 20% detected once. Treatment described: approximately nine-day PBMC culture with coronavirus spike peptide pools or control peptides (ViraFEST assay). ViraFEST used peptide pools to expand antigen-specific T cells and subsequently sequenced their TCRs.

V gene TRBV14 combines with J gene TRBJ1-2, with D possibly TRBD1 on 6 matching bases. Specimen: CD4+ T cells from blood, cultured in vitro. The receptor was derived from a human donor who had recovered from COVID-19. Here the CDR3 DNA reads TGTGCCAGCAGCCTTTGGGGGACACCAACTAACTATGGCTACACCTTC. This sequence encodes CASSLWGTPTNYGYTF.